This is a list of T cell receptor beta chains from one sample in a study of T-cell reconstitution after alpha-beta-depleted transplantation in children. Using its own MiXCR run on the PCR reads, TCRdb lists one record per CDR3 protein. The repertoire includes approximately 210,000 distinct CDR3 sequences, roughly 14% of them detected once, and less than 15% sits in the top ten. The specimen comprised PBMCs from the stem cell graft donor, sampled from the stem cell graft. The receptors here all came from a human donor who donated a stem cell graft to a child with acute lymphoblastic leukemia. CDR3s include the opening cysteine and the closing phenylalanine or tryptophan. A D gene is named only where the DNA matches it firmly. Some rows mark clone size as missing; the rest say once, few, many or name a class of expanded clone.

clone_size,d_call,j_call,v_call,cdr3_aa,cdr3_nt
many,TRBD1,TRBJ2-3,TRBV20-1,CSARSDRAPDTQYF,TGCAGTGCTAGATCGGACAGGGCACCAGATACGCAGTATTTT
many,-,TRBJ1-1,TRBV27,CASTGGHRGTEAFF,TGTGCCAGCACCGGGGGACACCGGGGCACTGAAGCTTTCTTT
-,TRBD1,TRBJ2-7,TRBV29-1,CSVDQAASGGYEQYF,TGCAGCGTTGATCAAGCCGCCTCAGGGGGCTACGAGCAGTACTTC
-,-,TRBJ2-3,TRBV29-1,CSVLPPGTDTQYF,TGCAGCGTCCTGCCGCCGGGCACAGATACGCAGTATTTT
many,-,TRBJ2-2,TRBV11-3,CASSLGVWSINTGELFF,TGTGCCAGCAGCTTAGGGGTTTGGAGCATTAACACCGGGGAGCTGTTTTTT
-,-,TRBJ1-5,TRBV24-1,CATSDSRGVWQPQHF,TGTGCCACCAGTGACTCAAGAGGTGTCTGGCAGCCCCAGCATTTT
many,TRBD1,TRBJ1-6,TRBV7-9,CASTPGGSPLHF,TGTGCCAGCACCCCAGGGGGATCACCCCTCCACTTT
-,TRBD2,TRBJ2-5,TRBV11-2,CASSLDGRTETQYF,TGTGCCAGCAGCTTGGACGGGAGGACCGAGACCCAGTACTTC
many,TRBD1,TRBJ1-1,TRBV7-2,CASSLDRQGLTEAFF,TGTGCCAGCAGCTTAGACCGACAGGGTCTGACTGAAGCTTTCTTT
-,-,TRBJ1-2,TRBV10-1,CASSPGTNYGYTF,TGCGCCAGCAGCCCCGGGACAAACTATGGCTACACCTTC
few,TRBD2,TRBJ2-1,TRBV29-1,CSAAGGPHEQFF,TGCAGCGCAGCGGGAGGGCCTCATGAGCAGTTCTTC
few,-,TRBJ1-1,TRBV7-8,CASSLTQGSSLNTEAFF,TGTGCCAGCAGCCTCACTCAGGGTTCGTCCCTGAACACTGAAGCTTTCTTT
-,TRBD1,TRBJ1-1,TRBV24-1,CATRAGTDDMNTEAFF,TGTGCCACCAGGGCCGGGACAGACGATATGAACACTGAAGCTTTCTTT
few,TRBD1,TRBJ1-3,TRBV20-1,CSARDFRTGKGNTIYF,TGCAGTGCTAGAGATTTCCGGACAGGGAAAGGAAACACCATATATTTT
many,-,TRBJ1-2,TRBV27,CASSLGVGNHGYTF,TGTGCCAGCAGTTTAGGGGTGGGTAACCATGGCTACACCTTC
many,-,TRBJ2-7,TRBV29-1,CSAVGVYEQYF,TGCAGCGCCGTGGGGGTCTACGAGCAGTACTTC
-,TRBD2,TRBJ2-5,TRBV6-1,CASRLAGGETQYF,TGTGCCAGCCGGCTAGCGGGAGGAGAGACCCAGTACTTC
few,-,TRBJ1-3,TRBV28,CASRFSGNTIYF,TGTGCCAGCAGGTTCTCTGGAAACACCATATATTTT
few,TRBD2,TRBJ2-1,TRBV3-1,CASSQEILAGVNNEQFF,TGTGCCAGCAGCCAAGAGATCCTAGCGGGGGTGAACAATGAGCAGTTCTTC
-,TRBD2,TRBJ2-7,TRBV20-1,CSAEGPSGVDRYTNTYEQYF,TGCAGTGCAGAGGGTCCTAGCGGGGTCGACCGGTACACGAACACCTACGAGCAGTACTTC
many,TRBD2,TRBJ2-5,TRBV20-1,CSAPMRLAGDRETQYF,TGCAGTGCCCCAATGAGGCTAGCGGGAGATCGAGAGACCCAGTACTTC
many,-,TRBJ2-5,TRBV5-1,CASPSGGTDLGTQYF,TGCGCCAGCCCCAGTGGGGGAACCGACTTAGGGACCCAGTACTTC
many,-,TRBJ2-3,TRBV30,CAWRLAGIRLSTDTQYF,TGTGCCTGGAGACTAGCCGGAATCCGACTTAGCACAGATACGCAGTATTTT
many,TRBD2,TRBJ2-3,TRBV12-3/TRBV12-4,CASSSGTSGNTDTQYF,TGTGCCAGCAGTTCGGGGACTAGCGGGAATACAGATACGCAGTATTTT
-,-,TRBJ2-5,TRBV5-4,CASSLVRAAEETQYF,TGTGCCAGCAGCTTGGTGAGGGCTGCGGAAGAGACCCAGTACTTC
many,-,TRBJ2-1,TRBV12-3/TRBV12-4,CASSFLLAANEQFF,TGTGCCAGCAGTTTTTTGCTAGCCGCGAATGAGCAGTTCTTC
many,TRBD1,TRBJ2-7,TRBV5-1,CASSLDGTGSYEQYF,TGCGCCAGCAGCTTGGATGGGACAGGGTCCTACGAGCAGTACTTC
few,-,TRBJ2-7,TRBV10-3,CAISSDLQGIPYEQYF,TGTGCCATCAGCTCCGATCTACAGGGAATTCCCTACGAGCAGTACTTC
many,TRBD2,TRBJ2-1,TRBV5-1,CASSLDPQGAGAYNEQFF,TGCGCCAGCAGCTTGGATCCCCAAGGCGCGGGAGCGTACAATGAGCAGTTCTTC
few,TRBD2,TRBJ2-5,TRBV28,CASTRGGTQYF,TGTGCCAGCACTCGGGGGGGGACCCAGTACTTC
many,-,TRBJ2-3,TRBV5-1,CASSLVATDTQYF,TGCGCCAGCAGCCTCGTAGCCACAGATACGCAGTATTTT
many,-,TRBJ2-5,TRBV5-1,CASSLYQNQETQYF,TGCGCCAGCAGCTTGTATCAGAACCAAGAGACCCAGTACTTC
many,TRBD1,TRBJ2-1,TRBV5-1,CASSLAGTAYNEQFF,TGTGCCAGCAGCTTGGCCGGGACAGCGTACAATGAGCAGTTCTTC
many,TRBD1,TRBJ2-2,TRBV20-1,CSAPGGASTGELFF,TGCAGTGCTCCAGGGGGCGCGAGTACCGGGGAGCTGTTTTTT
many,TRBD1,TRBJ2-7,TRBV5-1,CASSLGDRTHEQYF,TGCGCCAGCAGCTTGGGGGACAGGACCCACGAGCAGTACTTC
many,TRBD1,TRBJ2-7,TRBV11-2,CASSRAGQGLDEQYF,TGTGCCAGCAGCCGCGCGGGACAGGGTCTGGACGAGCAGTACTTC
-,-,TRBJ2-5,TRBV6-1,CASRSGLYQETQYF,TGTGCCAGCAGGAGCGGGCTCTACCAAGAGACCCAGTACTTC
many,-,TRBJ2-3,TRBV2,CASSVSGGRRDTQYF,TGTGCCAGCAGTGTATCGGGGGGCAGGAGAGATACGCAGTATTTT
-,-,TRBJ2-1,TRBV19,CASTDGGRGVEQFF,TGTGCCAGTACAGACGGGGGTCGGGGTGTTGAGCAGTTCTTC
many,TRBD2,TRBJ2-5,TRBV6-2/TRBV6-3,CASRLLGLALTGTQYF,TGTGCCAGCAGACTCCTCGGACTAGCCCTAACGGGGACCCAGTACTTC
-,-,TRBJ2-1,TRBV20-1,CSAREGNEQFF,TGCAGTGCTAGAGAGGGGAATGAGCAGTTCTTC
-,-,TRBJ2-7,TRBV5-1,CASSFFSSKIAAYEQYF,TGCGCCAGCAGCTTTTTTAGCTCAAAAATCGCGGCCTACGAGCAGTACTTC
many,TRBD2,TRBJ2-1,TRBV3-1,CASSQDLQAGGSYNEQFF,TGTGCCAGCAGCCAAGATCTGCAGGCGGGAGGGTCCTACAATGAGCAGTTCTTC
many,-,TRBJ2-3,TRBV7-8,CASSLDAGSSTDTQYF,TGTGCCAGCAGCTTAGACGCGGGATCTAGCACAGATACGCAGTATTTT
-,TRBD2,TRBJ2-1,TRBV30,CACRTGTSGYNEQFF,TGTGCCTGTAGGACCGGGACTAGCGGATACAATGAGCAGTTCTTC
many,-,TRBJ1-1,TRBV20-1,CSAPKGTSGAFF,TGCAGTGCTCCAAAGGGGACATCGGGGGCTTTCTTT
-,TRBD1,TRBJ2-2,TRBV28,CASSSRGPNTGELFF,TGTGCCAGCAGTTCCAGGGGGCCGAACACCGGGGAGCTGTTTTTT
-,-,TRBJ1-4,TRBV30,CAWRATATNEKLFF,TGTGCCTGGAGAGCCACGGCAACTAATGAAAAACTGTTTTTT
many,TRBD1,TRBJ2-1,TRBV10-3,CAISRQGDYNEQFF,TGTGCCATCAGCCGACAGGGGGACTACAATGAGCAGTTCTTC
many,TRBD2,TRBJ2-2,TRBV10-3,CATLADTGELFF,TGTGCCACCCTAGCGGACACCGGGGAGCTGTTTTTT
many,-,TRBJ2-1,TRBV5-1,CASSLDWGAEQFF,TGCGCCAGCAGCTTGGATTGGGGGGCTGAGCAGTTCTTC
many,TRBD1,TRBJ1-4,TRBV29-1,CSAGQINEKLFF,TGCAGCGCGGGACAGATTAATGAAAAACTGTTTTTT
many,TRBD2,TRBJ2-2,TRBV29-1,CSGTSGRPGELFF,TGCAGCGGGACTAGCGGGAGGCCCGGGGAGCTGTTTTTT
many,TRBD2,TRBJ2-1,TRBV5-1,CASSLTSGRVNEQFF,TGCGCCAGCAGCTTGACTAGCGGGAGAGTAAATGAGCAGTTCTTC
many,-,TRBJ1-2,TRBV12-3/TRBV12-4,CASSFATGPYGYTF,TGTGCCAGCAGTTTTGCGACAGGCCCCTATGGCTACACCTTC
many,TRBD2,TRBJ2-3,TRBV20-1,CSAPPGLAGGTDTQYF,TGCAGTGCCCCCCCCGGACTAGCGGGAGGGACAGATACGCAGTATTTT